This T cell receptor (beta chain) was sequenced for a study of regulatory T cells in long-lasting Graves disease. This clonotype was counted ten times or more. Its specificity is unknown. The junction had 11 bases not matched to a gene; V was cut back by 5 bases and J by 3 bases. Per the germline V gene, CDR1 is MNHNS and CDR2 is SASEGT. This CDR3 has 16 residues. Broader study findings: Only a small sample size was used, which may have cut accuracy.

Construction of the TCR beta libraries employed iRepertoire HTBI primers in conjunction with Arm-PCR of CDR3 regions. TCRdb re-derived calls from the multiplex PCR reads in MiXCR, one entry per CDR3 protein. The repertoire has a few hundred thousand distinct CDR3 sequences, roughly 18% of them found once; the top ten carry 10% to 15%. Time point defined: newly diagnosed GD, antithyroid drugs for less than 3 months. Preparation of the TCR library used RNA extracted from PBMCs. This sample was also put to use in a study of T cells in Graves' hyperthyroidism and ophthalmopathy. That source reports: No ophthalmopathy progression within 18 months constituted stable Graves' hyperthyroidism.

This sequence was found in a woman aged 25 to 45 with Graves disease. Here the sequenced sample was peripheral blood mononuclear cells (PBMCs), taken at new diagnosis, from a patient treated with antithyroid drugs. The V gene is TRBV6-1, the J gene TRBJ2-7; TRBD1 matches 9 bases. The CDR3 loop is CASSPKTDRGFYEQYF. DNA of the CDR3: TGTGCCAGCAGTCCAAAGACAGACAGGGGGTTCTACGAGCAGTACTTC.